This TCR beta chain was sequenced for a study of T cells after yellow fever vaccination (dated by TCRdb to between 2018 and 2020). For the wider study: The SMART-Seq v4 Ultra Low Input RNA kit was used to prepare libraries from fractions with low cell numbers. Bulk TCR alpha and beta repertoires were sequenced longitudinally to track T-cell clones before and after primary and booster YFV17D yellow fever vaccination. Two healthy male donors, one aged 18 to 30 and one aged 30 to 40 years, were included in the cohort. Blood was collected at multiple timepoints before and after primary and secondary immunization, and bulk PBMC replicates and cell subsets were isolated.

The junction shows trimming of 4 bases on V and 4 bases on J, plus 17 bases between the germline ends. Its CDR3 holds 16 amino acids, cysteine through phenylalanine. The sequence is cut down to CDR3 DNA, 48 bases in frame from base 1. Via the germline V gene, CDR1 is SGHTA and CDR2 FQGNSA. The treatment or condition label on this specimen signifies: live attenuated yellow fever vaccine strain. At each blood-draw timepoint, two biological replicates of bulk PBMCs were collected. A standard Ficoll-Paque protocol was used to isolate PBMCs from peripheral blood. TriZol was used to extract RNA from bulk PBMCs, CD4 and CD8 fractions, and dextramer-positive and dextramer-negative fractions. Study-wide findings and limitations: Compared with the primary T-cell response, the secondary T-cell response was weaker but faster, peaking on day 5 rather than day 15. After the booster, most of the clones that had expanded following primary vaccination were detected again (roughly 97% of CD4 and around 87% of CD8), which suggests that memory was broadly maintained. A small fraction of clonotypes appeared in both the CD4 and CD8 compartments, likely as a result of convergent recombination. Computational filtering was needed because FACS-sorted repertoires could contain abundant contaminating clonotypes from the bulk population. The study included only two donors, which limits how far the findings can be generalized.

TCR cDNA was made using 5'RACE template switching, a step that added a universal primer site and unique molecular identifiers. cDNA synthesis was primed from both the TCR alpha and TCR beta constant segments. Library amplification used two PCR steps, and the second PCR step added sample barcodes and sequencing adapters. Sequencing of the libraries was done on either Illumina HiSeq 2500 (2x100 bp) or NovaSeq (2x150 bp). Per the authors' processing: Demultiplexing of reads and collapsing into UMI consensus sequences were performed with MIGEC, and V(D)J alignment was carried out with MiXCR. Clonotypes responding to the vaccine were identified with edgeR on replicate PBMC samples, with the criteria of FDR below 0.01 and a log2 fold change above 5 up to day 15. Each bulk clonotype received a CD4 or CD8 identity based on whether the sequenced CD4 or CD8 repertoire contained that clonotype at higher abundance. TCRdb itself trimmed the public reads at Q25 with fastp, ran MiXCR and retained productive beta chains. Rows are unified per CDR3 protein, each entry keeping the most common DNA and genes. TCRdb's processing, not the authors' own work, is the source of the V and J calls. In all, the sample holds 620,000 or so distinct CDR3 sequences, and approximately 13% of those were seen once. The ten most abundant clones make up more than 13% of the sample.

To note about this clonotype: Its binding antigen is unknown. Nothing much larger sits one base from this clone, and base qualities are not available.

The sequence was obtained from a man aged 25-40 years who received the YFV17D yellow fever vaccine. Sample: PBMCs, taken on the day of the yellow fever booster vaccination. Here the chain combines TRBV7-2 and TRBJ2-1, and the D gene may be TRBD1, 7 bases matching. CDR3 loop: CASSSLGGTAYNEQFF. The DNA reads as follows: TGTGCCAGCAGCTCTCTCGGAGGGACAGCGTACAATGAGCAGTTCTTC.